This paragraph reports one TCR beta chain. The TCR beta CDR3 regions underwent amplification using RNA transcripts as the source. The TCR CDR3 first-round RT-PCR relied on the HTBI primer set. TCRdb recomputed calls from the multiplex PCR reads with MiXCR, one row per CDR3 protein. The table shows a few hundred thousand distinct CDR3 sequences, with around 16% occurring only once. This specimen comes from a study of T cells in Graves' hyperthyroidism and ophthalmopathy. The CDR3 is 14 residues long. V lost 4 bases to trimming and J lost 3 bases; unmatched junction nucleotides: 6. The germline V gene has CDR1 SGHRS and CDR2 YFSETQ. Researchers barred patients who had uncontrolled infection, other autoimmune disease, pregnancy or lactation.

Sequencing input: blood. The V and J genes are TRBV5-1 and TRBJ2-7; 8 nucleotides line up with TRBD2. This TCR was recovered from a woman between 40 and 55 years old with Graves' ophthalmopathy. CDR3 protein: CASSELAAGYEQYF. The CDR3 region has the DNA TGCGCCAGCAGCGAACTAGCGGCCGGCTACGAGCAGTACTTC.